This TCR beta chain was obtained from a study of Ad26.COV2.S vaccination and SARS-CoV-2 variants. Findings and caveats of the study: Vaccinees showed greater spike-specific TCR breadth than placebo recipients. Total responses of T cells may have been underestimated by the analyses of TCR breadth and depth.

The data were produced by immunoSEQ multiplex PCR, yet TCRdb's version contains in-frame clones alone and is incomplete. This sample yields fewer than 500,000 clones, of which around 90% are seen a single time; less than 15% belongs to the top ten. A remark on this clone: Its cognate antigen is unknown.

The treatment: some 19 received Ad26.COV2.S at low or high dose, single or two shots; a few received placebo; per-sample allocation not given. Day 63 after the first vaccine or placebo injection was the time point for sampling. As its vector, the vaccine had Ad26, which expressed Wuhan-strain SARS-CoV-2 spike. This specimen was peripheral blood, taken in a trial of Ad26.COV2.S vaccine versus placebo. This TCR came from a person aged 18-65 years who received the Ad26.COV2.S COVID-19 vaccine or a placebo.

The CDR3 nucleotides are TGCGCCAGCAGCCAAGTGGACAGAGGGGGCTACGAGCAGTACTTC. As protein: CASSQVDRGGYEQYF. This chain joins TRBV4-1 and TRBJ2-7, with TRBD1 as a possible D gene (6 bases). V lost 1 base and J 3 bases, leaving 13 bases between the germline ends. There are 15 residues in the CDR3. The germline CDR1 and CDR2 sequences are MGHRA and YSYEKL.